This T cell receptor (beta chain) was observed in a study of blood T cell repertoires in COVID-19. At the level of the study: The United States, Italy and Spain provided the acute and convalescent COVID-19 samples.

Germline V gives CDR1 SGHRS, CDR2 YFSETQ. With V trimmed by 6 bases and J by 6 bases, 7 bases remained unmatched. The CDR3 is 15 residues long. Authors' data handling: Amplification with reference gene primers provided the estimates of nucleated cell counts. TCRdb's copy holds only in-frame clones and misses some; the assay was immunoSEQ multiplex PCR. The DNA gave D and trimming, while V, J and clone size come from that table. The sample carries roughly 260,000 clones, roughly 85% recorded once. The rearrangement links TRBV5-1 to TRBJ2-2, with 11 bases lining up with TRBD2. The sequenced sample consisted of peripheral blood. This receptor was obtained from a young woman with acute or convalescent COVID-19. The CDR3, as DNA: TGCGCCAGCATACCCCTAGCGGGAGGTCCCGGGGAGCTGTTTTTT. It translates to CASIPLAGGPGELFF. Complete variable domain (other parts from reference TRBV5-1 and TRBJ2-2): KAGVTQTPRYLIKTRGQQVTLSCSPISGHRSVSWYQQTPGQGLQFLFEYFSETQRNKGNFPGRFSGRQFSNSRSEMNVSTLELGDSALYLCASIPLAGGPGELFFGEGSRLTVL.